The 16 T cell receptor beta chains in this list originate from one sample, sequenced in a study of shared clonotypes between healthy human individuals. Sequenced by immunoSEQ multiplex PCR; TCRdb stores in-frame clones only, minus some. The table lists around 980,000 clones, roughly 74% of them singletons. Sequences were obtained from memory CD4+ T cells from PBMCs. Subset here: CD45RA-negative fraction. The receptor set was obtained from a man aged 18 to 29 in good health. Some clones in this sample may be carry-over from other donors' samples.

The V call is TRBV5-1, the J call TRBJ2-1; 9 bases map to TRBD2. The germline V gene encodes CDR1 SGHRS and CDR2 YFSETQ. The ends lost 10 bases at V and 1 base at J; junction bases unmatched: 18. The CDR3 length is 18 residues. In DNA form, the CDR3 reads TGCGCCTCCTGGGCCCTAGCGGGACCCGAGGGGTCCTACAATGAGCAGTTCTTC. This gives the protein CASWALAGPEGSYNEQFF.

This chain uses TRBV10-1 with TRBJ1-5, with D tentatively TRBD1 (5 bases). Between the trimmed V and J ends, which lost 4 bases and 4 bases, there was a span of 8 bases. The length of the CDR3 is 13 residues. Germline V gives CDR1 WNHNN, CDR2 SYGVQD (reference sequence). The CDR3 coding sequence is TGCGCCAGCAGTGGGGGGTTAAATCAGCCCCAGCATTTT. It yields the protein CASSGGLNQPQHF.

The rearrangement links TRBV5-4 to TRBJ2-3; D unresolved. Germline CDR1 is SGHNT and CDR2 is YYREEE (reference sequence). V was shortened by 7 bases and J by 2 bases, with 8 bases between the two germline ends. There are 12 residues in the CDR3. In nucleotides, the CDR3 is TGTGCCAGCCACCTCGACACAGATACGCAGTATTTT. This codes for CASHLDTDTQYF. The full variable domain, its missing parts supplied by reference TRBV5-4 and TRBJ2-3, is ETGVTQSPTHLIKTRGQQVTLRCSSQSGHNTVSWYQQALGQGPQFIFQYYREEENGRGNFPPRFSGLQFPNYSSELNVNALELDDSALYLCASHLDTDTQYFGPGTRLTVL.

This chain links TRBV7-9 with TRBJ1-1, with 7 bases aligning to TRBD1. V trimming: 5 bases; J trimming: 2 bases; junction bases outside the gene matches: 2. The CDR3 is 13 amino acids. Germline V gene data show CDR1 as SEHNR and CDR2 as FQNEAQ (reference sequence). CDR3 amino acids: CASSRQGNTEAFF. In DNA, the CDR3 is TGTGCCAGCAGCCGACAGGGAAACACTGAAGCTTTCTTT.

V usage is TRBV7-2 and J usage is TRBJ2-3, with D uncertain. V lost 0 bases and J lost 6, with 16 bases in between. CDR3 length: 16 amino acids. Germline V gene sequence: CDR1 SGHTA, CDR2 FQGNSA. CDR3 sequence reads: CASSLARSKILDTQYF. The CDR3 bases are TGTGCCAGCAGCTTAGCGAGATCAAAGATTCTTGATACGCAGTATTTT.

As for this clone: This likely came from a read error, as a far larger clone is one base away. The same CDR3 can be traced to other DNA sequences in this sample. V and J are TRBV6-6 and TRBJ1-3, with D hard to call. The CDR3 is 12 amino acids. CDR1 is MNHNY and CDR2 is SVGAGI in the germline V gene (reference sequence). The ends were cut back, 0 bases at V and 3 bases at J, with 0 bases in the middle. CDR3 amino acids: CASSYSGNTIYF. The CDR3 DNA follows: TGTGCCAGCAGTTACTCTGGAAACACCATATATTTT.

The chain is built from TRBV15 and TRBJ2-5; 8 bases map to TRBD2. This CDR3 region has 14 residues. CDR1 is LNHNV and CDR2 is YYDKDF in the germline V gene (reference sequence). The V segment lost 6 bases and the J segment 5 bases; nucleotides outside the gene matches: 8. CDR3: CATRKSGSVETQYF. The CDR3 DNA reads TGTGCCACCAGGAAAAGCGGGAGCGTGGAGACCCAGTACTTC.

This clone was counted ten times or more. The V call is TRBV29-1, the J call TRBJ2-3; perhaps TRBD1 as D (6 bases). V lost 4 bases, J lost 6 bases, and 14 bases lay in between. The CDR3 sequence is 13 residues long. The V gene's germline CDR1 is SQVTM and CDR2 ANQGSEA. CDR3 in DNA: TGCAGCGTTGGGCAGGGACACATGGATACGCAGTATTTT. It specifies CSVGQGHMDTQYF.

A single count supports this clone. The chain has TRBV19 and TRBJ1-5; TRBD1 matches at 7 bases. This CDR3 has 13 residues. The junction had 9 bases not matched to a gene; V was cut back by 7 bases and J by 9 bases. Germline V CDR1 and CDR2: LNHDA, SQIVND (reference sequence). CDR3 protein: CASTKKRQGPQHF. The CDR3, as DNA: TGTGCCAGTACTAAGAAGCGACAGGGGCCCCAGCATTTT.

CDR3 protein: CASTTRGGGFNEKLFF. In nucleotides, the CDR3 is TGTGCCAGCACAACGAGGGGCGGCGGTTTTAATGAAAAACTGTTTTTT. The genes are TRBV28 and TRBJ1-4, with D possibly matching TRBD1 (5 bases). Trimming stripped 7 bases from V and 4 bases from J, with 19 bases between. This CDR3 is 16 amino acids long. Germline CDR1 is MDHEN and CDR2 is SYDVKM.

This clone has only a few counts. CDR3 bases: TGTGCCAGCAGTCAAGCTGGAAACACCATATATTTT. Translation: CASSQAGNTIYF. J is TRBJ1-3 and V is TRBV7-2; D gene ambiguous. Trimming took off 6 bases at V and 2 bases at J, with 5 bases between the two ends. Germline-derived CDR1 and CDR2 are SGHTA and FQGNSA. This CDR3 region has 12 residues.

The chain has TRBV28 and TRBJ1-1; weak D call: TRBD1 (5 bases). CDR1 is MDHEN and CDR2 is SYDVKM in the germline V gene. The CDR3 is made up of 14 amino acids. The V end was cut by 4 bases, the J end by 5 bases, with 14 bases between. The CDR3 nucleotides are TGTGCCAGCAGTTCGCATTCGGGGGGGACTGAAGCTTTCTTT. This sequence encodes CASSSHSGGTEAFF.

The rearrangement joins TRBV5-1 to TRBJ2-1; D is possibly TRBD1 or TRBD2 (5 bases each). Germline CDR1 reads SGHRS; CDR2 reads YFSETQ. The CDR3 loop spans 16 amino acids. Between the trimmed V and J ends, which lost 0 bases and 3 bases, there was a span of 13 bases. The CDR3 is CASSLVGDLNYNEQFF. In DNA, the CDR3 is TGCGCCAGCAGCTTGGTGGGGGACCTAAACTACAATGAGCAGTTCTTC.

The CDR3 region has the DNA TGTGCCAGCTCACCAGCCCCTAATGAGCAGTTCTTC. This gives the protein CASSPAPNEQFF. The chain carries TRBV18 and TRBJ2-1; no clear D gene. Germline V lookup: CDR1 KGHSH, CDR2 LQKENI. V lost 2 bases and J lost 7, with 6 bases in between. The CDR3 extends over 12 amino acids.

V gene TRBV11-1 combines with J gene TRBJ2-1, with D unclear. The V end lost 10 bases, the J end lost 6 bases, and 16 bases lay between the germline ends. This CDR3 is 13 amino acids long. Germline CDR1 reads SGHAT; CDR2 reads FQDESV (reference sequence). In DNA form, the CDR3 reads TGTGCCACGCGCCCCGATTACTCCAATGAGCAGTTCTTC. As protein: CATRPDYSNEQFF.

This chain links TRBV5-4 with TRBJ2-1, with D possibly being TRBD1 (6 bases). The CDR3 runs to 15 residues. The V gene's germline CDR1 is SGHNT and CDR2 YYREEE (reference sequence). V lost 6 bases and J 7 bases, leaving 20 bases between the germline ends. CDR3 region: CASTPQGRVLNEQFF. CDR3 nucleotide sequence: TGTGCCAGCACTCCACAGGGAAGGGTCTTGAATGAGCAGTTCTTC.